Each of the 3 T cell receptor beta chains below was sequenced from the same sample in a study of PD-1 blockade in classical Hodgkin lymphoma. Libraries were prepared by immunoSEQ multiplex PCR; TCRdb keeps only in-frame clonotypes and omits some of them. The sample carries 26,000 or so clones, roughly 80% recorded once. Relapse was seen in all patients after autologous stem cell transplantation, and brentuximab vedotin exposure was variable. Investigators isolated CD4+ T cells from thawed PBMCs through magnetic negative selection. The sequencing here drew on CD4+ T cells from blood, taken at baseline. All receptors come from a human donor with classical Hodgkin lymphoma.

In its sample, this clone was seen once. This chain connects TRBV6-6 to TRBJ1-2; a possible D gene is TRBD1 (5 bases). This CDR3 spans 15 amino acids. Per germline, CDR1 MNHNY and CDR2 SVGAGI (reference sequence). V dropped 2 bases and J dropped 2 bases, with 12 bases sitting between them. The CDR3 region is CASSYPPGKNYGYTF. For the CDR3, the DNA is TGTGCCAGCAGTTACCCCCCAGGGAAGAACTATGGCTACACCTTC.

The chain has TRBV7-8 and TRBJ2-2; 9 nucleotides align to TRBD1. CDR1 and CDR2 from the germline V gene are SGHVS and FQNEAQ. The J segment lost 1 base and the V segment lost 6 bases, leaving 6 bases of the junction unmatched. The CDR3 runs 16 residues. CDR3 protein: CASRRYRGQNTGELFF. For the CDR3, the DNA is TGTGCCAGCAGGAGATACAGGGGGCAGAACACCGGGGAGCTGTTTTTT.

Here the CDR3 DNA reads TGTGCCAGCAGTTACGACAGCTACTCTGGAAACACCATATATTTT. Its protein product is CASSYDSYSGNTIYF. This chain links TRBV6-6 with TRBJ1-3; D possibly corresponds to TRBD1 (5 bases). The V gene's germline CDR1 is MNHNY and CDR2 SVGAGI (reference sequence). The CDR3 is 15 amino acids. The V end was cut by 2 bases, the J end by 0 bases, with 8 bases between.